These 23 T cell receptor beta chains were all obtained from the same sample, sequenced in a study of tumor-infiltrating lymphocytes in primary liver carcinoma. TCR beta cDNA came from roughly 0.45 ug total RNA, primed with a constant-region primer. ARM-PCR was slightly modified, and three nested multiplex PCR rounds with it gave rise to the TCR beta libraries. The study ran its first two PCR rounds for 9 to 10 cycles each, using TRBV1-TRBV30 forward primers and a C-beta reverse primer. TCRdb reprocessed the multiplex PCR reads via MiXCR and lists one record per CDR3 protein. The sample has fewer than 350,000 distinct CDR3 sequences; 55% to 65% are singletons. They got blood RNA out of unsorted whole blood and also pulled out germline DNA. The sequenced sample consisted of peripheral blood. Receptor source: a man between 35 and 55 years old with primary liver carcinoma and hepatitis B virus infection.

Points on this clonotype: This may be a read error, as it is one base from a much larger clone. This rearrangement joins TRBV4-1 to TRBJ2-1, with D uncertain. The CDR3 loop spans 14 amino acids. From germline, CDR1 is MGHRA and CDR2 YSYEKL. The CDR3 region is CASSQEISDNEHFF. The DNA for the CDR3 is TGCGCCAGCAGCCAAGAGATAAGCGACAATGAGCATTTCTTC.

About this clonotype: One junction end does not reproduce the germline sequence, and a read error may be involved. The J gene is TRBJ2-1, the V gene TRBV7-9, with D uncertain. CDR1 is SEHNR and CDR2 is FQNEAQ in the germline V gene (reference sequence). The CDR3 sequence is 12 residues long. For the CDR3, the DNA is TGTGCCAACAGCGCGGAGACATTCAACCCTTTCTTC. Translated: CANSAETFNPFF.

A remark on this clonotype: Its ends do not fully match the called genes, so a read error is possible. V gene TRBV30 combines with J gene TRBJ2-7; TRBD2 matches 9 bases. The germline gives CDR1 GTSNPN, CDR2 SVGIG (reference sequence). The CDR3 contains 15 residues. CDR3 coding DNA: TGTGCCTGGAGTGTACCACTAGCGGGCTCCCGCGAGCCGTACTTC. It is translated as CAWSVPLAGSREPYF.

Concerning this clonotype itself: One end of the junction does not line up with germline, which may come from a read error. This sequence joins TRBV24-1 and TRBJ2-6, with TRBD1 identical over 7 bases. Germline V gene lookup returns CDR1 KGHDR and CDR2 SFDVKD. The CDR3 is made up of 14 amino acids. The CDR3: CATGDRVGANVLTF. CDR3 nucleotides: TGTGCCACCGGTGACAGGGTTGGGGCCAACGTCCTGACTTTC.

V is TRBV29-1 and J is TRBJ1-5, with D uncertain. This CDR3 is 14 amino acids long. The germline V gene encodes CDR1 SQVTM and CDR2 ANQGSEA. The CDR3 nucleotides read TGCAGTGTTTCCGGGCCCTCGAGCAATCAGCCCCAGCATTTT. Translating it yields CSVSGPSSNQPQHF. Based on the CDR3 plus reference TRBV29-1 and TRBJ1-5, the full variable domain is SAVISQKPSRDICQRGTSLTIQCQVDSQVTMMFWYRQQPGQSLTLIATANQGSEATYESGFVIDKFPISRPNLTFSTLTVSNMSPEDSSIYLCSVSGPSSNQPQHFGDGTRLSIL.

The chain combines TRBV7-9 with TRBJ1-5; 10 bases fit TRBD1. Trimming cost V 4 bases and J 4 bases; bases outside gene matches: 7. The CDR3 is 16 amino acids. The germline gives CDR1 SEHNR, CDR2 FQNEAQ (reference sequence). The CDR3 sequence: CASSSDRDRGNQPQHF. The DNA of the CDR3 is TGTGCCAGCAGCTCCGACCGGGACAGGGGTAATCAGCCCCAGCATTTT. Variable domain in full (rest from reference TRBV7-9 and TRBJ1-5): DTGVSQNPRHKITKRGQNVTFRCDPISEHNRLYWYRQTLGQGPEFLTYFQNEAQLEKSRLLSDRFSAERPKGSFSTLEIQRTEQGDSAMYLCASSSDRDRGNQPQHFGDGTRLSIL.

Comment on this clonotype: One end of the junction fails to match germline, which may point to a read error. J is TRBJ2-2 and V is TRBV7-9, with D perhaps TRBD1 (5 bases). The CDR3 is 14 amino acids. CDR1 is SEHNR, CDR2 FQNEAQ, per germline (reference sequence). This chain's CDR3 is CASVPRVGTRELFF. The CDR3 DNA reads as TGTGCCAGCGTACCCAGGGTGGGCACCCGGGAGCTGTTTTTT.

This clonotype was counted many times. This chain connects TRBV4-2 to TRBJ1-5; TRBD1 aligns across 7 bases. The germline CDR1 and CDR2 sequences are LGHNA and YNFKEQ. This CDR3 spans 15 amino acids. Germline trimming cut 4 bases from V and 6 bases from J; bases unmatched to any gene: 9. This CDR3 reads CASSREGAGSQPQHF. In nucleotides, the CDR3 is TGTGCCAGCAGCCGAGAGGGGGCAGGGAGTCAGCCCCAGCATTTT.

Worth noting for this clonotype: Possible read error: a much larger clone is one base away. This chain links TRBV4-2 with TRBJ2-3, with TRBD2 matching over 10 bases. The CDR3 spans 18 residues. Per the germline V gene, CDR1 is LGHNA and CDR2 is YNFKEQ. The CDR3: CASSQDRASGRTTDTRYF. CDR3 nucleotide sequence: TGTGCCAGCAGCCAAGATCGGGCTAGCGGGAGAACCACAGATACGCGGTATTTT.

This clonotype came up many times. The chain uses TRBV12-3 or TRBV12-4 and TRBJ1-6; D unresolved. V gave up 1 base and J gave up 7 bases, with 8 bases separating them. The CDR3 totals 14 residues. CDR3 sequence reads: CASSLGRRNSPLHF. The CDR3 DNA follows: TGTGCCAGCAGTTTAGGGCGTCGGAATTCACCCCTCCACTTT.

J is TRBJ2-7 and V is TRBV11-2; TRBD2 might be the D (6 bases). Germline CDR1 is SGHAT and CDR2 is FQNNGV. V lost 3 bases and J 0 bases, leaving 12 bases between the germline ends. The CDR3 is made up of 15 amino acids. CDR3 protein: CASSFRDSSSYEQYF. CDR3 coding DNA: TGTGCCAGCAGCTTCAGGGACTCCTCCTCCTACGAGCAGTACTTC.

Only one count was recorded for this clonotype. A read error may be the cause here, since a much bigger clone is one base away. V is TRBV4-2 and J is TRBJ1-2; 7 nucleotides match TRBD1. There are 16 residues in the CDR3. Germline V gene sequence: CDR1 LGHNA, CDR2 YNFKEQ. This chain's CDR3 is CASSQDLGQPYYSYTF. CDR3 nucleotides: TGTGCCAGCAGCCAAGATCTGGGACAGCCTTACTATAGCTACACCTTC.

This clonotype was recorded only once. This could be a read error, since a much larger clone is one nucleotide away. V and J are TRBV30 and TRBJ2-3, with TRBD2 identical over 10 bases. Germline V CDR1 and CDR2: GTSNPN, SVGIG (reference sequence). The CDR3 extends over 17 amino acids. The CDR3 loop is CAWRPGLASYRTDMQYF. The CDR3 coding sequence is TGTGCCTGGAGGCCGGGACTAGCGTCATACCGCACAGATATGCAGTATTTT.

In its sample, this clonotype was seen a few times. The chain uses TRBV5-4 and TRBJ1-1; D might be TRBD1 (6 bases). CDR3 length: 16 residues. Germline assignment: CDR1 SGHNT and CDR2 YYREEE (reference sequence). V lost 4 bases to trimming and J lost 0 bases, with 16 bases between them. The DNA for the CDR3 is TGTGCCAGCAGCCGCGAACAGGGCACTATGAACACTGAAGCTTTCTTT. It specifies CASSREQGTMNTEAFF.

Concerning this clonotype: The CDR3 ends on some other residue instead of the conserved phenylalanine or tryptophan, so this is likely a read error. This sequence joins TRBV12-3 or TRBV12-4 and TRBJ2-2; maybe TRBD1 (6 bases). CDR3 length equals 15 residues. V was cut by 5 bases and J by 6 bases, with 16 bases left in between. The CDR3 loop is CASSTTGHHAGELFY. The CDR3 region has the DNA TGTGCCAGCAGTACCACGGGACATCACGCCGGGGAGCTGTTTTAT.

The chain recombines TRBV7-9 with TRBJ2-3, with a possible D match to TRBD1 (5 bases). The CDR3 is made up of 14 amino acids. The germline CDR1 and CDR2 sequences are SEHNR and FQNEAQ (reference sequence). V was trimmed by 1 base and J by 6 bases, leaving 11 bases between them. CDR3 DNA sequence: TGTGCCAGCAGCTTAGGGGGCGTGGGGGATACGCAGTATTTT. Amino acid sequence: CASSLGGVGDTQYF.

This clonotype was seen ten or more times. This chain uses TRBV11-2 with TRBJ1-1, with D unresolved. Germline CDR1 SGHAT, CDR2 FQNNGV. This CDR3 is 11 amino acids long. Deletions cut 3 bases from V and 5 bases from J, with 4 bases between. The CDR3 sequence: CASSFLTEAFF. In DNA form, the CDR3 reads TGTGCCAGCAGCTTTTTAACTGAAGCTTTCTTT.

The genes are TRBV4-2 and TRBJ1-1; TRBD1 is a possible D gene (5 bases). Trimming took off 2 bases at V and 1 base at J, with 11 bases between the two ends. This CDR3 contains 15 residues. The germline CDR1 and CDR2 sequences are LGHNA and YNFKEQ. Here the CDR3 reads CASSQHQDTNTEAFF. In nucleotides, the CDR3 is TGTGCCAGCAGCCAACACCAGGACACGAACACTGAAGCTTTCTTT.

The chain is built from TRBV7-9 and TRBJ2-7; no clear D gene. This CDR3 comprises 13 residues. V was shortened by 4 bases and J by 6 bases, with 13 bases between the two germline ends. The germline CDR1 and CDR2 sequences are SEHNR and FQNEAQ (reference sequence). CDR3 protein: CASSSGLGCEQYF. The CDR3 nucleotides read TGTGCCAGCAGCTCAGGCCTTGGGTGCGAGCAGTACTTC.

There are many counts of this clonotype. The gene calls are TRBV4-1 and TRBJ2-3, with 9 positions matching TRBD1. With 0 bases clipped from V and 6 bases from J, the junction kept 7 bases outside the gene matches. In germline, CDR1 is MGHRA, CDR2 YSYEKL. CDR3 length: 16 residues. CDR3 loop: CASSQERTGQGDTQYF. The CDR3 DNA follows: TGCGCCAGCAGCCAAGAAAGGACTGGACAGGGGGATACGCAGTATTTT.

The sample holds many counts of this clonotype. The CDR3 region has the DNA TGTGCCAGCAGTGCAGGGCCTTCTTCTTATGGCTACACCTTC. This translates into CASSAGPSSYGYTF. This chain connects TRBV6-1 to TRBJ1-2; a weak D match, TRBD1 (5 bases). CDR1 is MNHNS, CDR2 SASEGT, per germline. The CDR3 is 14 amino acids. Trimming took 4 bases from V and 5 from J, leaving 14 bases between them.

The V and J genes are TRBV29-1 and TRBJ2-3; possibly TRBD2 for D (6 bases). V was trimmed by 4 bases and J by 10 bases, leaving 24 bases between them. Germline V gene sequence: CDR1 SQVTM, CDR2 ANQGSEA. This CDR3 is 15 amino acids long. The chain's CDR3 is CSVAGRSRSGRAQYF. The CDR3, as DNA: TGCAGCGTTGCCGGGAGAAGCCGGAGCGGTAGAGCGCAGTATTTT.

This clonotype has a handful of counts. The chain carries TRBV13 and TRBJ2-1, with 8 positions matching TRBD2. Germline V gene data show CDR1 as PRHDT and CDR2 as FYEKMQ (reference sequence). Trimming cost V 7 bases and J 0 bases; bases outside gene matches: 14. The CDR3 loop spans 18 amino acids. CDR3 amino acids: CASTPPGLGASSYNEQFF. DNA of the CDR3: TGTGCCAGCACCCCGCCGGGACTAGGGGCGAGCTCCTACAATGAGCAGTTCTTC.